The T cell receptor (beta chain) under discussion was sequenced for a study of blood T cell repertoires in COVID-19. Study information: Collection of acute and convalescent COVID-19 samples took place in the United States, Italy and Spain. Sources were T cells, B-cell-depleted T cells, or PBMCs; the material itself was cDNA or gDNA.

Germline loops: CDR1 SGHRS, CDR2 YFSETQ. After removal of 2 bases from V and 9 bases from J, the junction contained 1 base not matched to a gene. The CDR3 length is 14 residues. Study processing details: By means of reference gene primer amplification, nucleated cell counts were estimated. The protocol was immunoSEQ multiplex PCR, while the TCRdb copy is restricted to in-frame clones and leaves out a portion. V and J calls plus clone size are reproduced from that table; the DNA served to infer D and trimming. The sample shows around 100,000 clones, 65% to 90% of them seen only once. The sequenced material came from peripheral blood. This TCR derives from a man older than 75 with acute or convalescent COVID-19. The chain employs TRBV5-1 and TRBJ2-1; 14 bases are shared with TRBD2. The CDR3, as DNA: TGCGCCAGCAGCTTAGGACTAGCGGGAGGTGAGCAGTTCTTC. It translates to CASSLGLAGGEQFF.